These 22 T cell receptor beta chains were all obtained from the same sample, sequenced in a study of human T cells and chemical hapten exposure. MiXCR was run by TCRdb on the RACE reads, yielding one entry per CDR3 protein. The sample yields around 380,000 distinct CDR3 sequences, about 5.4% seen once. The time point here: pre-sensitization, week 0. Documented treatment: therapeutic diphenylcyclopropenone sensitization with weekly scalp DPC. Sequencing was performed on whole blood, taken in connection with sensitization to the hapten diphenylcyclopropenone (DPC). The receptors derive from a woman under 30 with alopecia areata. Some clones in this sample may be carry-over from other donors' samples.

This clonotype was observed many times. The chain carries TRBV5-1 and TRBJ1-4; 10 nucleotides line up with TRBD1. Germline CDR1 is SGHRS and CDR2 is YFSETQ. This CDR3 contains 14 residues. J was trimmed by 8 bases and V by 4 bases; bases with no gene match: 5. In DNA, the CDR3 is TGCGCCAGCAGCAGCGGGACAGGGGAAGAAAAACTGTTTTTT. It specifies CASSSGTGEEKLFF. Full variable domain (remainder filled in from reference TRBV5-1 and TRBJ1-4): KAGVTQTPRYLIKTRGQQVTLSCSPISGHRSVSWYQQTPGQGLQFLFEYFSETQRNKGNFPGRFSGRQFSNSRSEMNVSTLELGDSALYLCASSSGTGEEKLFFGSGTQLSVL.

This clonotype was detected many times. The CDR3 protein is CASRDYEQYF. Here the CDR3 DNA reads TGTGCCAGCAGAGACTACGAGCAGTACTTC. This rearrangement joins TRBV6-1 to TRBJ2-7; D is uncertain. The CDR3 sequence is 10 residues long. V lost 6 bases to trimming and J lost 3 bases, with 3 bases between them. Germline values: CDR1 MNHNS, CDR2 SASEGT.

The rearrangement links TRBV12-5 to TRBJ1-1; D remains ambiguous. CDR1 is LGHNT, CDR2 FRNRAP, per germline. The ends were cut back, 1 base at V and 0 bases at J, with 12 bases in the middle. CDR3 length equals 16 residues. Here the CDR3 reads CASGLAYRLVNTEAFF. In DNA form, the CDR3 reads TGTGCTAGTGGTTTGGCCTACAGATTGGTGAACACTGAAGCTTTCTTT.

This clonotype was seen many times. The chain couples TRBV6-2 or TRBV6-3 to TRBJ2-3; possible D gene TRBD1, 6 bases. The germline gives CDR1 MNHEY, CDR2 SVGEGT. The V and J ends lost 4 bases and 5 bases respectively, with 10 bases between them. The CDR3 is 13 residues long. This CDR3 is CASSFQGIDTQYF. CDR3 DNA: TGTGCCAGCAGTTTCCAGGGGATAGATACGCAGTATTTT.

The chain links TRBV12-3 or TRBV12-4 to TRBJ2-3; 8 positions match TRBD2. Trimming removed 7 bases from V and 1 base from J; junction bases left unmatched: 10. This CDR3 is built from 16 residues. The CDR3 nucleotides read TGTGCCAGCAACTCAGCGGGGGCCTTGGGCACAGATACGCAGTATTTT. Its protein is CASNSAGALGTDTQYF.

This chain connects TRBV11-2 to TRBJ2-5; 8 nucleotides align to TRBD2. Per germline, CDR1 SGHAT and CDR2 FQNNGV. This CDR3 comprises 15 residues. Trimming took 2 bases from V and 7 from J; bases not matched to a gene: 9. CDR3 in amino acids: CASSLPGGSHVTQYF. Here the CDR3 DNA reads TGTGCCAGCAGCTTACCGGGGGGGAGCCATGTGACCCAGTACTTC.

J is TRBJ2-7 and V is TRBV4-1, with 9 bases aligning to TRBD1. The CDR3 totals 16 residues. The junction had 6 bases not matched to a gene; V was cut back by 0 bases and J by 3 bases. The germline V gene has CDR1 MGHRA and CDR2 YSYEKL. Here the CDR3 reads CASSQDATGGLYEQYF. CDR3 nucleotide sequence: TGCGCCAGCAGCCAAGATGCCACAGGGGGCCTCTACGAGCAGTACTTC.

This chain joins TRBV5-1 and TRBJ1-2; D unresolved. The V end lost 0 bases, the J end lost 2 bases, and 8 bases lay between the germline ends. From germline, CDR1 is SGHRS and CDR2 YFSETQ. The length of the CDR3 is 14 residues. CDR3 sequence: CASSLAFENYGYTF. The CDR3 DNA is TGCGCCAGCAGCTTGGCATTCGAAAACTATGGCTACACCTTC.

In this sample, this clonotype turned up a few times. The chain carries TRBV5-1 and TRBJ2-7, with D uncertain. V lost 0 bases and J 6 bases, leaving 16 bases between the germline ends. Germline CDR1 and CDR2: SGHRS and YFSETQ. CDR3 size: 15 residues. The CDR3 region has the DNA TGCGCCAGCAGCTTGGTGGCTGGGCCCTCTGGCGAGCAGTACTTC. Protein sequence: CASSLVAGPSGEQYF. The variable domain in full, completed from reference TRBV5-1 and TRBJ2-7, reads KAGVTQTPRYLIKTRGQQVTLSCSPISGHRSVSWYQQTPGQGLQFLFEYFSETQRNKGNFPGRFSGRQFSNSRSEMNVSTLELGDSALYLCASSLVAGPSGEQYFGPGTRLTVT.

The genes are TRBV29-1 and TRBJ2-7, with TRBD2 as a possible D gene (6 bases). V dropped 0 bases and J dropped 5 bases, with 11 bases sitting between them. Germline CDR1 and CDR2: SQVTM and ANQGSEA. The CDR3 length is 13 residues. The CDR3 is CSVEDWRANEQYF. The CDR3 coding sequence is TGCAGCGTTGAAGATTGGAGGGCCAACGAGCAGTACTTC.

This clonotype was detected a few times. This chain uses TRBV10-3 with TRBJ1-5; no reliable D call. V was shortened by 0 bases and J by 6 bases, with 3 bases between the two germline ends. Germline lookup yields CDR1 ENHRY and CDR2 SYGVKD. This CDR3 contains 12 residues. The CDR3 region has the DNA TGTGCCATCAGTGAGTCGCGTCAGCCCCAGCATTTT. Its protein product is CAISESRQPQHF.

The rearrangement joins TRBV20-1 to TRBJ1-1; 7 bases match TRBD1. The J segment lost 8 bases and the V segment lost 8 bases, leaving 11 bases of the junction unmatched. From germline, CDR1 is DFQATT and CDR2 SNEGSKA (reference sequence). The CDR3 is 12 amino acids. In DNA form, the CDR3 reads TGCAGTCCTCGACAGGGTGGCGGAGAAGCTTTCTTT. The encoded protein is CSPRQGGGEAFF.

This clonotype appeared a few times. The chain has TRBV15 and TRBJ2-2; unclear D gene. The CDR3 is made up of 13 amino acids. Trimming cost V 3 bases and J 5 bases, with 7 bases left between them. Germline V gene lookup returns CDR1 LNHNV and CDR2 YYDKDF (reference sequence). The CDR3 loop is CATSRGPTGELFF. CDR3 sequence (DNA): TGTGCCACCAGCAGGGGCCCAACCGGGGAGCTGTTTTTT.

The CDR3 DNA reads as TGTGCCAGCAGCCGGACAGGGGATAATGAAAAACTGTTTTTT. Translating it yields CASSRTGDNEKLFF. The rearrangement joins TRBV7-9 to TRBJ1-4; TRBD1 matches at 9 bases. CDR3 length equals 14 residues. CDR1 is SEHNR, CDR2 FQNEAQ, per germline (reference sequence). J lost 4 bases, V lost 5 bases, and 2 bases had no gene match.

The rearrangement links TRBV5-1 to TRBJ1-1, with no clear D. The V end was cut by 6 bases, the J end by 4 bases, with 16 bases between. Germline CDR1 is SGHRS and CDR2 is YFSETQ. This CDR3 has 14 residues. Here the CDR3 reads CASIPPAGSTEAFF. CDR3 DNA: TGCGCCAGCATCCCACCTGCGGGATCCACTGAAGCTTTCTTT.

This clonotype was counted between two and nine times. The CDR3 is CAISGIPNTGELFF. The CDR3 nucleotides are TGTGCCATCAGTGGCATACCGAACACCGGGGAGCTGTTTTTT. The V and J genes are TRBV10-3 and TRBJ2-2; no reliable D call. The length of the CDR3 is 14 residues. V gave up 4 bases and J gave up 0 bases, with 6 bases separating them. Looked up from germline, CDR1 is ENHRY and CDR2 is SYGVKD.

CDR3 amino acids: CASSLGSGLRFGQYF. DNA for the CDR3: TGCGCCAGCAGCTTGGGGTCCGGACTCCGTTTCGGGCAGTACTTC. The chain joins TRBV5-1 to TRBJ2-5; a weak D match, TRBD2 (5 bases). In germline, CDR1 is SGHRS, CDR2 YFSETQ. The CDR3 extends over 15 amino acids. The ends were cut back, 0 bases at V and 11 bases at J, with 20 bases in the middle.

The V call is TRBV6-4, the J call TRBJ2-3, with D hard to call. The CDR3 sequence is 13 residues long. Germline CDR1 is MRHNA and CDR2 is SNTAGT. The V end was cut by 3 bases, the J end by 4 bases, with 8 bases between. The CDR3 DNA follows: TGTGCCAGCAGTGAGGGCCCTTCAGATACGCAGTATTTT. It yields the protein CASSEGPSDTQYF.

In this sample, this clonotype turned up many times. J is TRBJ2-1 and V is TRBV3-1; 7 nucleotides match TRBD1. This CDR3 contains 16 residues. Germline CDR1 is LGHDT and CDR2 is YNNKEL (reference sequence). With V trimmed by 1 base and J by 8 bases, 11 bases remained unmatched. CDR3 residues: CASSQGVGGVIDEQFF. Written as DNA, the CDR3 is TGTGCCAGCAGCCAAGGGGTAGGGGGCGTAATCGATGAGCAGTTCTTC.

There are a few counts of this clonotype. The V gene is TRBV12-3 or TRBV12-4, the J gene TRBJ1-2; D remains ambiguous. The germline V and J ends were trimmed by 4 bases and 6 bases, with 18 bases remaining between them. The CDR3 totals 15 residues. The chain's CDR3 is CASSYRGGRFDGYTF. CDR3 DNA: TGTGCCAGCAGTTACCGGGGAGGGAGATTCGATGGCTACACCTTC.

V gene TRBV6-5 combines with J gene TRBJ2-3; no clear D. Germline CDR1 reads MNHEY; CDR2 reads SVGAGI. The CDR3 is 15 amino acids. V was clipped by 2 bases and J by 4 bases, with 13 bases between them. In DNA, the CDR3 is TGTGCCAGCAGTTACGGCATGGGGAACCCAGATACGCAGTATTTT. Its protein product is CASSYGMGNPDTQYF.

This sequence joins TRBV29-1 and TRBJ1-2; no clear D. The germline CDR1 and CDR2 sequences are SQVTM and ANQGSEA. V lost 4 bases and J lost 0, with 6 bases in between. The CDR3 is 12 residues long. The CDR3 loop reads CSVASSNYGYTF. As DNA, the CDR3 is TGCAGCGTTGCTTCCTCTAACTATGGCTACACCTTC.